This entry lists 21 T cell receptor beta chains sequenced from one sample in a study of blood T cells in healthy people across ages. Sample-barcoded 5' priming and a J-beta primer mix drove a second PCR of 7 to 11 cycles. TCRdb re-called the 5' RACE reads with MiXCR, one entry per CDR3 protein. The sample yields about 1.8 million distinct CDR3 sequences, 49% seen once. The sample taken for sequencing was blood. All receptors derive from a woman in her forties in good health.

The DNA for the CDR3 is TGTGCCAGCAGCCCCAAAATGGGAGACTACGAGCAGTACTTC. Its translation is CASSPKMGDYEQYF. The J gene is TRBJ2-7, the V gene TRBV4-2; D is perhaps TRBD2 (5 bases). The length of the CDR3 is 14 residues. V was clipped by 4 bases and J by 3 bases, with 13 bases between them. From germline, CDR1 is LGHNA and CDR2 YNFKEQ.

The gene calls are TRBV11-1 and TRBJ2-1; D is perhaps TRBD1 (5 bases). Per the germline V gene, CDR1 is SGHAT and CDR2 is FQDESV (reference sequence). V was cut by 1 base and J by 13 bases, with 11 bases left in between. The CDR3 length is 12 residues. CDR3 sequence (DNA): TGTGCCAGCAGCTTAGGTCGGCAGGGACAGTTCTTC. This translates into CASSLGRQGQFF. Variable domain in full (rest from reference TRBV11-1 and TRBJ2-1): EAEVAQSPRYKITEKSQAVAFWCDPISGHATLYWYRQILGQGPELLVQFQDESVVDDSQLPKDRFSAERLKGVDSTLKIQPAELGDSAMYLCASSLGRQGQFFGPGTRLTVL.

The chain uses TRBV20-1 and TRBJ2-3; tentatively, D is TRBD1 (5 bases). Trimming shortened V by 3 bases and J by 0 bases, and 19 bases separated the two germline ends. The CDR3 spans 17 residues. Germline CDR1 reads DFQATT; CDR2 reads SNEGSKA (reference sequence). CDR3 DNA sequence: TGCAGTGCTAGGGTACGCTGGGGCCAGTCTAGCACAGATACGCAGTATTTT. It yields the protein CSARVRWGQSSTDTQYF.

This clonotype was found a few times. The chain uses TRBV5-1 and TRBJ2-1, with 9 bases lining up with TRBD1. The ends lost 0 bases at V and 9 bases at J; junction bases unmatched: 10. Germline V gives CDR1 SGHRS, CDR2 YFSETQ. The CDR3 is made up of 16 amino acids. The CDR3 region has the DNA TGCGCCAGCAGCTTGGGATCGAGGGACAGGGTCGGTGAGCAGTTCTTC. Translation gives CASSLGSRDRVGEQFF.

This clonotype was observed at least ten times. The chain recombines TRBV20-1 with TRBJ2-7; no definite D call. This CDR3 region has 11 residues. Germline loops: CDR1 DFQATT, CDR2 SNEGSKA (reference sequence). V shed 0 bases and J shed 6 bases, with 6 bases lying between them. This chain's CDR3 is CSARDQVEQYF. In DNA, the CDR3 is TGCAGTGCTAGAGATCAAGTCGAGCAGTACTTC.

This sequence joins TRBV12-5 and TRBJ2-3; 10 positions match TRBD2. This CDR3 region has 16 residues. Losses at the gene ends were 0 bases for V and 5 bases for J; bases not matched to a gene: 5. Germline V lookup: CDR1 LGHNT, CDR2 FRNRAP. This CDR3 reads CASGLVRTSGEDTQYF. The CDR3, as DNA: TGTGCTAGTGGTTTGGTCCGGACTAGCGGTGAAGATACGCAGTATTTT.

CDR3 residues: CASSRDSQGTKETQYF. DNA of the CDR3: TGCGCCAGCAGCCGAGACTCACAGGGGACTAAGGAGACCCAGTACTTC. The chain couples TRBV5-1 to TRBJ2-4; perhaps D is TRBD1 or TRBD2 (7 bases each). The better agreement between TRBJ2-5 and the DNA end casts doubt on the J call. The CDR3 length is 16 residues. CDR1 and CDR2 (germline): SGHRS, YFSETQ.

The CDR3: CASSLVQSIGNEQFF. CDR3 nucleotides: TGTGCCAGCAGCTTAGTTCAGAGCATCGGGAATGAGCAGTTCTTC. This chain uses TRBV7-2 with TRBJ2-1, with D uncertain. The germline V gene encodes CDR1 SGHTA and CDR2 FQGNSA. The CDR3 loop spans 15 amino acids. The germline V and J ends were trimmed by 1 base and 7 bases, with 14 bases remaining between them. The full variable domain, completed using reference TRBV7-2 and TRBJ2-1, is GAGVSQSPSNKVTEKGKDVELRCDPISGHTALYWYRQSLGQGLEFLIYFQGNSAPDKSGLPSDRFSAERTGGSVSTLTIQRTQQEDSAVYLCASSLVQSIGNEQFFGPGTRLTVL.

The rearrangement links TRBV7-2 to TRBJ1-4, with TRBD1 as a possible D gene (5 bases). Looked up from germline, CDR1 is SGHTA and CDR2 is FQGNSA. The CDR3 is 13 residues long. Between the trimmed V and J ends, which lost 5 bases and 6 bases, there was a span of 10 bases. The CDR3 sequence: CASSKTADEKLFF. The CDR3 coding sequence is TGTGCCAGCAGCAAGACAGCGGATGAAAAACTGTTTTTT.

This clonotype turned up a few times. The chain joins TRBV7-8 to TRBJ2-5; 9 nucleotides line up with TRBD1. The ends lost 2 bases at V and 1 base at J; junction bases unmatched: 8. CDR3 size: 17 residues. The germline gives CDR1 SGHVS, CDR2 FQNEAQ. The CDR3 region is CASSLRGTGLIQETQYF. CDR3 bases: TGTGCCAGCAGCTTAAGAGGGACAGGGCTAATCCAAGAGACCCAGTACTTC. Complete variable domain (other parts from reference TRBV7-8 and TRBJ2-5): GAGVSQSPRYKVAKRGQDVALRCDPISGHVSLFWYQQALGQGPEFLTYFQNEAQLDKSGLPSDRFFAERPEGSVSTLKIQRTQQEDSAVYLCASSLRGTGLIQETQYFGPGTRLLVL.

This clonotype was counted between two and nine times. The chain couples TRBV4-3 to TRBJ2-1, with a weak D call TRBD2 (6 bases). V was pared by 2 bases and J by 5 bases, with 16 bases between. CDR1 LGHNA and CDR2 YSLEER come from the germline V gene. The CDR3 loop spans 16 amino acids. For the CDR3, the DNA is TGCGCCAGCAGCCAATCGGGGGTAGATATGAACAATGAGCAGTTCTTC. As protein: CASSQSGVDMNNEQFF.

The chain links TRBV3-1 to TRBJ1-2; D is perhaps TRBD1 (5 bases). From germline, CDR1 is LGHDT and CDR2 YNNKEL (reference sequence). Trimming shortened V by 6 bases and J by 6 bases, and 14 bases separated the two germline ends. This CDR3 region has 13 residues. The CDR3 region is CASRRSSGNGYTF. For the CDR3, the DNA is TGTGCCAGCAGGCGAAGCTCAGGGAATGGCTACACCTTC.

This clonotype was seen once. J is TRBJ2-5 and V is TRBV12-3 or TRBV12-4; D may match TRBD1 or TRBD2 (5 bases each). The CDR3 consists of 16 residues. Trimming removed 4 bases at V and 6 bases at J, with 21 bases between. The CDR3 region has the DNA TGTGCCAGCAGTTATCTCGGGGACGACCGGTTGAAGACCCAGTACTTC. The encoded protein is CASSYLGDDRLKTQYF.

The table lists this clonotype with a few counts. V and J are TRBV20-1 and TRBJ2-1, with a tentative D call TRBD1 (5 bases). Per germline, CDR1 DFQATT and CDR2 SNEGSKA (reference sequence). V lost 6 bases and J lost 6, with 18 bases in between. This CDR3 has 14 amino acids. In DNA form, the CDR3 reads TGCAGTGCCCCTAACTTGGTAAGGGGCAATGAGCAGTTCTTC. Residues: CSAPNLVRGNEQFF.

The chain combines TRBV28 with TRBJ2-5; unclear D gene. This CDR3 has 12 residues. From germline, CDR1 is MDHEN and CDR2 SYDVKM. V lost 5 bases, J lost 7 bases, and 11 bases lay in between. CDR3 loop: CASSPLWGTQYF. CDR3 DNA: TGTGCCAGCAGTCCGCTGTGGGGGACCCAGTACTTC.

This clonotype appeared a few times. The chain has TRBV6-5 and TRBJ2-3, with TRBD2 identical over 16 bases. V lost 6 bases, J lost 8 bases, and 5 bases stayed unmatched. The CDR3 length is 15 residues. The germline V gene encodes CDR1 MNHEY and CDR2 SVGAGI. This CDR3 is CASSPGTSGGGTQYF. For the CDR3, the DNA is TGTGCCAGCAGCCCCGGGACTAGCGGGGGGGGTACGCAGTATTTT.

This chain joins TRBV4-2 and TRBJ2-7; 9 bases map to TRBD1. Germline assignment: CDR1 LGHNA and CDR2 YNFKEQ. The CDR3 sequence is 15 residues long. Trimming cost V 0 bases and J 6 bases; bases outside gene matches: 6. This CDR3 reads CASSQESGTGTEQYF. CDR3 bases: TGTGCCAGCAGCCAAGAATCCGGGACAGGGACCGAGCAGTACTTC.

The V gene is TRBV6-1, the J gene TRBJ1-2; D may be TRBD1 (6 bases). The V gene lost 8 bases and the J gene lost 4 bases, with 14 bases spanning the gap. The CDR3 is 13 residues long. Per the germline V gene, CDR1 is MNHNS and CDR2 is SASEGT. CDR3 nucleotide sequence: TGTGCCAGCTCCGGGACAAAAGGCTATGGCTACACCTTC. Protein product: CASSGTKGYGYTF.

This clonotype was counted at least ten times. In DNA form, the CDR3 reads TGTGCCAGCAGTCCTGGACCGACAATCCCGAATCGAGCTTTCTTT. Its protein product is CASSPGPTIPNRAFF. This chain connects TRBV12-3 or TRBV12-4 to TRBJ1-1; D gene unclear. V was pared by 5 bases and J by 10 bases, with 23 bases between. The CDR3 has 15 amino acids.

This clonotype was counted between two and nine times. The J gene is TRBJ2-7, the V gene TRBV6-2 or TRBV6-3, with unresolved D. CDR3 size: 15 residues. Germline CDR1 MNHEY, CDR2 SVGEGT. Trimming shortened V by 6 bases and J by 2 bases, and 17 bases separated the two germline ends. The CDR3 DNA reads TGTGCCAGCAGCCGGGCAGTAACAGCAACCTACGAGCAGTACTTC. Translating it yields CASSRAVTATYEQYF.

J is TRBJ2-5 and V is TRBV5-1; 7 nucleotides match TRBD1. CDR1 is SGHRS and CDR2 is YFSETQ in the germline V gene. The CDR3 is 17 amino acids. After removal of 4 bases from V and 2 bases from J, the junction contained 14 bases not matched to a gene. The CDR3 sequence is CASSRNQGQLIQETQYF. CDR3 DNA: TGCGCCAGCAGCCGAAACCAGGGACAGCTGATTCAAGAGACCCAGTACTTC.